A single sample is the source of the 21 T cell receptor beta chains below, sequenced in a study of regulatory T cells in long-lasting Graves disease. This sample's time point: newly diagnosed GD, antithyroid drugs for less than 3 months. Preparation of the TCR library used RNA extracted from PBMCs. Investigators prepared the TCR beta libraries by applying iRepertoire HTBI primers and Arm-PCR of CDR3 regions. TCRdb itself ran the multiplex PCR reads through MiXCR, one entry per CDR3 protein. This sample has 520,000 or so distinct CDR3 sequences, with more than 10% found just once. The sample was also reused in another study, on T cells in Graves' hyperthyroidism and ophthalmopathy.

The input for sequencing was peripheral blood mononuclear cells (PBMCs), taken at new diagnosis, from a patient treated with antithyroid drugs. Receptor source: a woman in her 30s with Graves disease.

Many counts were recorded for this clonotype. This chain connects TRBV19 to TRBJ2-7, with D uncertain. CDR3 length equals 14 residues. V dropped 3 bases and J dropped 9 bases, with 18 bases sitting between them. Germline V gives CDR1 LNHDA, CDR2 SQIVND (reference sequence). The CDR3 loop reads CASSISEQPVGQYF. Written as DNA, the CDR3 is TGTGCCAGTAGTATCTCCGAGCAACCGGTCGGGCAGTACTTC.

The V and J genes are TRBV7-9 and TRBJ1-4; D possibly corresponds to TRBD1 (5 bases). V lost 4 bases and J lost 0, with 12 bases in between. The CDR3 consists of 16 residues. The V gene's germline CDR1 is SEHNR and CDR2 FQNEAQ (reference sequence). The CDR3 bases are TGTGCCAGCAGCTACGCGGGGGGGGCAACTAATGAAAAACTGTTTTTT. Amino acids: CASSYAGGATNEKLFF.

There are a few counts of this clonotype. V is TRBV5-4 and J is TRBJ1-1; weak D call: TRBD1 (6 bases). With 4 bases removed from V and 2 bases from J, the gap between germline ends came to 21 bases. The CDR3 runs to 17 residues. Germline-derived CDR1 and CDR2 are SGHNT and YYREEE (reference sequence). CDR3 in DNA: TGTGCCAGCAGCCCGGGACACCGGATGGGCATAAACACTGAAGCTTTCTTT. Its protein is CASSPGHRMGINTEAFF.

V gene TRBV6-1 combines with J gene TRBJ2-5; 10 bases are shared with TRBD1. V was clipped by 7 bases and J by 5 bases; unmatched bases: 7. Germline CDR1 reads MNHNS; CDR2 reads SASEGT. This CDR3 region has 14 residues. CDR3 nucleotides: TGTGCCAGCACTCGGGACAGGGGTCTTGAGACCCAGTACTTC. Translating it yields CASTRDRGLETQYF.

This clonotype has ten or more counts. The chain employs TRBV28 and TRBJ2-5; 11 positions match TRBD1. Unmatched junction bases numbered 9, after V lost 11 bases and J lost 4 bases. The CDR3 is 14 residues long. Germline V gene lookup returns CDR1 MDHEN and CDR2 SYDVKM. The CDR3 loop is CAGSRTGGGETQYF. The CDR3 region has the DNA TGTGCCGGCTCACGGACAGGGGGCGGAGAGACCCAGTACTTC. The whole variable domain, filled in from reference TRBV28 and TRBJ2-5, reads DVKVTQSSRYLVKRTGEKVFLECVQDMDHENMFWYRQDPGLGLRLIYFSYDVKMKEKGDIPEGYSVSREKKERFSLILESASTNQTSMYLCAGSRTGGGETQYFGPGTRLLVL.

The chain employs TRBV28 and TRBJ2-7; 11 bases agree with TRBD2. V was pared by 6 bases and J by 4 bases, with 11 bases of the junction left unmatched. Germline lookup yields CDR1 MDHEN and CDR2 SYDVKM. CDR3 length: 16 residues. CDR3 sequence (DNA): TGTGCCAGCAGCCCAGAGACTAGCGGGAAGTTATACGAGCAGTACTTC. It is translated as CASSPETSGKLYEQYF.

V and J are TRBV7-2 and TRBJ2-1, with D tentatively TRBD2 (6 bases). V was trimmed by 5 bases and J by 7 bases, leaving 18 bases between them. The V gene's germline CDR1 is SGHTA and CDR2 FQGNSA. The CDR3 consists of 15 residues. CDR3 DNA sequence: TGTGCCAGCAGCCCAACCCGGGGACTCTTAAATGAGCAGTTCTTC. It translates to CASSPTRGLLNEQFF.

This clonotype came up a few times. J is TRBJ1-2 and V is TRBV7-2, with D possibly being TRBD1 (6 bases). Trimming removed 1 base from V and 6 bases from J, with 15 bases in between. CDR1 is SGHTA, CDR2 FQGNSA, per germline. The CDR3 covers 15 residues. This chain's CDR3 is CASSLGGRGAHGYTF. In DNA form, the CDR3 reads TGTGCCAGCAGCTTAGGGGGGCGGGGGGCTCATGGCTACACCTTC.

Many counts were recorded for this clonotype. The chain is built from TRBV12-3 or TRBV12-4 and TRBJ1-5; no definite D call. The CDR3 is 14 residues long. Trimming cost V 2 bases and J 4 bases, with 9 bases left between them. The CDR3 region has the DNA TGTGCCAGCAGTTTAAAGGGCGGAAATCAGCCCCAGCATTTT. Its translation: CASSLKGGNQPQHF.

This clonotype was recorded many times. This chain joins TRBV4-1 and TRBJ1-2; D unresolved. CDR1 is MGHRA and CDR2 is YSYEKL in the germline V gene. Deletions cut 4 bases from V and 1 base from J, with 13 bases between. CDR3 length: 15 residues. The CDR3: CASSPPVVGNYGYTF. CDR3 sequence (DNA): TGCGCCAGCAGCCCCCCTGTGGTCGGTAACTATGGCTACACCTTC.

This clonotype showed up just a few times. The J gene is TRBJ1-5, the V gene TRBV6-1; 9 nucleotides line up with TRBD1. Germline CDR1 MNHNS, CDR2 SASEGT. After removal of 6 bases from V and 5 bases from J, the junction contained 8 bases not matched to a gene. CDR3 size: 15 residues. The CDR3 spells CASSPQGAVHQPQHF. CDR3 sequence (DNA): TGTGCCAGCAGCCCACAGGGGGCTGTTCATCAGCCCCAGCATTTT.

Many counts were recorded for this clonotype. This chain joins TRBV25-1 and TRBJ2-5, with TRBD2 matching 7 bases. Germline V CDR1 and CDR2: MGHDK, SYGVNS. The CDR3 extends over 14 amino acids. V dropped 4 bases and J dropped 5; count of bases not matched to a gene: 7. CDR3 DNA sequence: TGTGCCAGCAGTGCAGGCGGGAGAGGCGAGACCCAGTACTTC. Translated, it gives CASSAGGRGETQYF.

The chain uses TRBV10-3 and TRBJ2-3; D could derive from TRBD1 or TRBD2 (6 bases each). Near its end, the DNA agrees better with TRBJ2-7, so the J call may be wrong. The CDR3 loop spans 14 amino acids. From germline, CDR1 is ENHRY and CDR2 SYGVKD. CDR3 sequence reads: CAISPDGGGYEQYF. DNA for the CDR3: TGTGCCATCAGCCCAGACGGAGGGGGTTACGAGCAGTACTTC.

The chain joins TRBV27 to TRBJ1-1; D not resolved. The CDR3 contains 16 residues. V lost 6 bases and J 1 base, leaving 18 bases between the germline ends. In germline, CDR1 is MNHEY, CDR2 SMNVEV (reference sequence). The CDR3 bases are TGTGCCAGCAGGGACTATTTAGGACGGAAGAACACTGAAGCTTTCTTT. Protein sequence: CASRDYLGRKNTEAFF.

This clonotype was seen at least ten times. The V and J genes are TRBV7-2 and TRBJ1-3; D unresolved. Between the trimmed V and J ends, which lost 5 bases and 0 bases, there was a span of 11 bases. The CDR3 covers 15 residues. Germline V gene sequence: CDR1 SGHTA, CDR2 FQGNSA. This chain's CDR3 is CASSHEEFSGNTIYF. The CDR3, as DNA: TGTGCCAGCAGCCACGAGGAGTTCTCTGGAAACACCATATATTTT.

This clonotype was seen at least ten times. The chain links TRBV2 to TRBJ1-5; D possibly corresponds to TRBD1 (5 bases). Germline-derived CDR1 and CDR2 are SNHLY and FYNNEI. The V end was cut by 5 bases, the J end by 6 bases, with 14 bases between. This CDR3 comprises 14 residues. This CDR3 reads CASSSQGSSQPQHF. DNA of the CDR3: TGTGCCAGCAGTTCTCAGGGTTCGTCTCAGCCCCAGCATTTT.

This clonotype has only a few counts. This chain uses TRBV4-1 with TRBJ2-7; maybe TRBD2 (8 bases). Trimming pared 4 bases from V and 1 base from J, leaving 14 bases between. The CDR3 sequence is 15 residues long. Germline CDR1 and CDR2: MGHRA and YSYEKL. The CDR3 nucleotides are TGCGCCAGCAGCCTTCGGGAGGGGGCGTCCTACGAGCAGTACTTC. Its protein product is CASSLREGASYEQYF.

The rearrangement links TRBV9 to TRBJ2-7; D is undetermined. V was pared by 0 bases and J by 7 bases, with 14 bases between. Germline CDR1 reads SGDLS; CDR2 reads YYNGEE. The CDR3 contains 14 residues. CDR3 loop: CASSVEASDREQYF. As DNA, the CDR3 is TGTGCCAGCAGCGTAGAGGCCTCCGATCGGGAGCAGTACTTC.

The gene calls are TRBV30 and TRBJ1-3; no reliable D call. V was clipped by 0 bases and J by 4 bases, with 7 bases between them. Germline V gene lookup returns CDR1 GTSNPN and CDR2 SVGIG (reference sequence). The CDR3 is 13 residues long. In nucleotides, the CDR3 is TGTGCCTGGAGTGTACAAGGGGGAAACACCATATATTTT. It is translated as CAWSVQGGNTIYF.

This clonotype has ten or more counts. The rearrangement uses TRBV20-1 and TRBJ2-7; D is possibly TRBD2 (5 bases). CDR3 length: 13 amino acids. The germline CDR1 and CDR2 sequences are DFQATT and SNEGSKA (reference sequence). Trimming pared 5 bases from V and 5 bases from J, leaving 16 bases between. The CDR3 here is CSAPLESRNEQYF. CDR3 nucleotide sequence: TGCAGTGCTCCACTAGAAAGCAGGAACGAGCAGTACTTC.

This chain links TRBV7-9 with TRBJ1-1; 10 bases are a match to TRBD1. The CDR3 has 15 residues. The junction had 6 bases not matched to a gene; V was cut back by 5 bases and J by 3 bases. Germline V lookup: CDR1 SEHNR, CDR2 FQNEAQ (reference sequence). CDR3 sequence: CASSPSTGGHTEAFF. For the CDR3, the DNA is TGTGCCAGCAGCCCCTCGACAGGGGGCCACACTGAAGCTTTCTTT.